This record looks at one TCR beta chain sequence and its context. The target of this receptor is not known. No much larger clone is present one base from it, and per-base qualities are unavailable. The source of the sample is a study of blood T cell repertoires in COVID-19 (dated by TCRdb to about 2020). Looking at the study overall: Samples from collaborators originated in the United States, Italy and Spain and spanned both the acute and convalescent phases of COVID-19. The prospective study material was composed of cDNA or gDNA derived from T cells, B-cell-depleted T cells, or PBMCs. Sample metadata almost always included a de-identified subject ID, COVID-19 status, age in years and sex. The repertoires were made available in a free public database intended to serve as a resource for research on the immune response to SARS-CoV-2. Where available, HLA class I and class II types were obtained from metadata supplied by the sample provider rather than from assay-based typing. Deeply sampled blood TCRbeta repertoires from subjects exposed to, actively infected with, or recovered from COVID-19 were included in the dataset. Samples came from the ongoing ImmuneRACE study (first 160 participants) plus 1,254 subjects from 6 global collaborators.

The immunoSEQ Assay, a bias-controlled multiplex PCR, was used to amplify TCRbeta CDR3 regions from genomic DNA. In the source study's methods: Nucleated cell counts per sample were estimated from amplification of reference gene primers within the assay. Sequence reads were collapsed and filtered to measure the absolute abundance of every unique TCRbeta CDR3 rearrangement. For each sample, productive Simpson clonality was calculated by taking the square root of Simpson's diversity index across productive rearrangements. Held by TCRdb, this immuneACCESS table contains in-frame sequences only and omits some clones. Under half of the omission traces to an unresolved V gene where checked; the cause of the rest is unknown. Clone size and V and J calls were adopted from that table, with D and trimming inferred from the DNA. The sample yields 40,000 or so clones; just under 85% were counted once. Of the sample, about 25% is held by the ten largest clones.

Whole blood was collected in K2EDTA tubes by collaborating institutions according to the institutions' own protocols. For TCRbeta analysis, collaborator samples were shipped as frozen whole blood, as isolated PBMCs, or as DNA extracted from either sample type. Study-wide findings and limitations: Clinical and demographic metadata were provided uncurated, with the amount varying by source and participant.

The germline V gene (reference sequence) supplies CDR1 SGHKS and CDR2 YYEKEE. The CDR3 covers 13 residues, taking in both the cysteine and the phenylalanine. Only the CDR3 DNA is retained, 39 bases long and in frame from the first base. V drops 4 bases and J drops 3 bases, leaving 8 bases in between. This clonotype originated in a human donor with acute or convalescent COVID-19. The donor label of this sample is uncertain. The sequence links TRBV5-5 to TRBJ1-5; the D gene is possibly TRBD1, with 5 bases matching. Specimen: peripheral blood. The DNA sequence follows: TGTGCCAGCAGCCAGGGAATCAATCAGCCCCAGCATTTT. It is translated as CASSQGINQPQHF.